The 21 T cell receptor beta chains given below trace back to one sample, sequenced in a study of identical twins. TCRdb reprocessed the 5' RACE reads with MiXCR, giving one entry per CDR3 protein. The data contain 550,000 to 700,000 distinct CDR3 sequences, around 21% of them singletons. This sample was also put to use in a study of T cells expressing NK-cell markers.

Sequenced: PBMCs. These receptors all come from a young woman in good health.

The CDR3 sequence is CASSPISGGAYEQYF. In DNA, the CDR3 is TGTGCCAGCAGCCCGATTAGCGGGGGGGCGTACGAGCAGTACTTC. The chain employs TRBV7-2 and TRBJ2-7, with TRBD2 matching 11 bases. The V gene end was trimmed by 5 bases and the J gene end by 4 bases; junction bases not matched to a gene: 7. The CDR3 is made up of 15 amino acids. Germline V lookup: CDR1 SGHTA, CDR2 FQGNSA.

The sample holds a few counts of this clonotype. J is TRBJ2-7 and V is TRBV20-1, with TRBD2 matching over 11 bases. V gave up 6 bases and J gave up 2 bases; unmatched junction bases: 6. Per the germline V gene, CDR1 is DFQATT and CDR2 is SNEGSKA (reference sequence). CDR3 length: 14 amino acids. The CDR3 nucleotides read TGCAGTGCAAAACTAGCGGGGGTAGCCTACGAGCAGTACTTC. Amino acid sequence: CSAKLAGVAYEQYF.

There are a few counts of this clonotype. The chain joins TRBV20-1 to TRBJ1-1; 8 bases are shared with TRBD1. V trimming: 0 bases; J trimming: 7 bases; junction bases outside the gene matches: 7. This CDR3 contains 14 residues. Germline V gene sequence: CDR1 DFQATT, CDR2 SNEGSKA (reference sequence). Here the CDR3 reads CSARDTGQGSEAFF. As DNA, the CDR3 is TGCAGTGCTAGAGATACCGGACAGGGAAGTGAAGCTTTCTTT.

This clonotype was detected ten times or more. V is TRBV5-1 and J is TRBJ1-3, with 7 nucleotides matching TRBD1. This CDR3 is built from 15 residues. CDR1 and CDR2 (germline): SGHRS, YFSETQ. Trimming took 5 bases from V and 0 from J; bases not matched to a gene: 5. In DNA, the CDR3 is TGCGCCAGCAGTTACTCAGGGGGCTCTGGAAACACCATATATTTT. Amino acid sequence: CASSYSGGSGNTIYF.

This chain joins TRBV15 and TRBJ2-1; possible D gene TRBD2, 5 bases. Trimming shortened V by 3 bases and J by 7 bases, and 28 bases separated the two germline ends. Germline V lookup: CDR1 LNHNV, CDR2 YYDKDF (reference sequence). This CDR3 spans 19 amino acids. CDR3 DNA sequence: TGTGCCACCAGCAGCGTTAAACCCCCTGTGGCTAGCAATGGGAATGAGCAGTTCTTC. Amino acids: CATSSVKPPVASNGNEQFF. The full variable domain, with the rest looked up from reference TRBV15 and TRBJ2-1, is DAMVIQNPRYQVTQFGKPVTLSCSQTLNHNVMYWYQQKSSQAPKLLFHYYDKDFNNEADTPDNFQSRRPNTSFCFLDIRSPGLGDTAMYLCATSSVKPPVASNGNEQFFGPGTRLTVL.

This clonotype was detected ten times or more. V gene TRBV12-3 or TRBV12-4 combines with J gene TRBJ2-3, with D possibly matching TRBD2 (6 bases). The V and J ends lost 6 bases and 1 base respectively, with 11 bases between them. This CDR3 has 14 residues. CDR3 sequence (DNA): TGTGCCAGCAGCCTGGGACTTCGCACAGATACGCAGTATTTT. Its translation is CASSLGLRTDTQYF.

The genes are TRBV27 and TRBJ2-1; D is perhaps TRBD2 (6 bases). Germline CDR1 is MNHEY and CDR2 is SMNVEV (reference sequence). CDR3 length: 12 residues. V lost 5 bases to trimming and J lost 14 bases, with 16 bases between them. The CDR3 is CASSPSGTVEFF. The CDR3 DNA reads as TGTGCCAGCAGTCCCTCCGGGACTGTTGAGTTCTTC.

This clonotype occurred many times. The V gene is TRBV27, the J gene TRBJ1-6; TRBD1 matches 9 bases. CDR1 is MNHEY and CDR2 is SMNVEV in the germline V gene (reference sequence). CDR3 length: 12 residues. The ends lost 8 bases at V and 10 bases at J; junction bases unmatched: 3. CDR3 bases: TGTGCCAGCGGACAGGGGAAGTCACCCCTCCACTTT. It is translated as CASGQGKSPLHF.

There are a few counts of this clonotype. The rearrangement uses TRBV10-3 and TRBJ2-1; no firm D call. Germline V gene lookup returns CDR1 ENHRY and CDR2 SYGVKD. The CDR3 contains 11 residues. V dropped 0 bases and J dropped 8 bases, with 2 bases sitting between them. This CDR3 reads CAISESDEQFF. The CDR3 nucleotides are TGTGCCATCAGTGAGTCCGATGAGCAGTTCTTC.

This chain links TRBV6-1 with TRBJ2-7; D possibly corresponds to TRBD1 (6 bases). Trimming removed 1 base from V and 0 bases from J, with 10 bases in between. CDR3 length equals 15 residues. From germline, CDR1 is MNHNS and CDR2 SASEGT. CDR3 residues: CASSEGGPGSYEQYF. CDR3 DNA sequence: TGTGCCAGCAGTGAAGGGGGGCCCGGCTCCTACGAGCAGTACTTC.

The chain uses TRBV5-1 and TRBJ2-3; D possibly corresponds to TRBD2 (6 bases). CDR1 SGHRS and CDR2 YFSETQ come from the germline V gene. V was cut by 5 bases and J by 2 bases, with 18 bases left in between. The CDR3 has 16 amino acids. CDR3: CASRDFSGVNTDTQYF. The CDR3 nucleotides are TGCGCCAGCAGGGATTTTAGCGGAGTGAACACAGATACGCAGTATTTT.

This clonotype showed up many times. The chain joins TRBV12-3 or TRBV12-4 to TRBJ2-5, with D possibly matching TRBD2 (6 bases). The CDR3 consists of 17 residues. Trimming took off 0 bases at V and 2 bases at J, with 16 bases between the two ends. Here the CDR3 DNA reads TGTGCCAGCAGTTTAGCGGGCGTGACGGGGGAACAAGAGACCCAGTACTTC. Translating gives CASSLAGVTGEQETQYF.

The CDR3 DNA reads TGTGCCAGCAGCCATTCAAGCGGGGGGGCTCACGAGCAGTACTTC. Its translation is CASSHSSGGAHEQYF. V is TRBV3-1 and J is TRBJ2-7; TRBD2 agrees at 10 bases. The CDR3 length is 15 residues. V was clipped by 3 bases and J by 5 bases; unmatched bases: 7. Germline V CDR1 and CDR2: LGHDT, YNNKEL (reference sequence).

With respect to this clonotype: One end of the junction fails to match germline, which may point to a read error. This sequence joins TRBV20-1 and TRBJ2-1; 10 nucleotides line up with TRBD2. CDR1 and CDR2 (germline): DFQATT, SNEGSKA (reference sequence). The CDR3 has 16 residues. The CDR3 sequence is CCARPLWSGGGNEQFF. CDR3 bases: TGCTGTGCTAGACCTTTGTGGAGCGGGGGGGGTAATGAGCAGTTCTTC.

This chain connects TRBV20-1 to TRBJ2-2; possibly TRBD2 for D (6 bases). Germline-derived CDR1 and CDR2 are DFQATT and SNEGSKA (reference sequence). The CDR3 runs to 14 residues. Trimming removed 6 bases at V and 7 bases at J, with 18 bases between. CDR3 nucleotide sequence: TGCAGTGCCCACGCCCGGGGGACGGACGGGGAGCTGTTTTTT. Its translation is CSAHARGTDGELFF.

This chain uses TRBV30 with TRBJ2-1; 9 bases line up with TRBD1. CDR3 length equals 17 residues. V lost 3 bases and J lost 6; bases outside the gene matches: 15. Per the germline V gene, CDR1 is GTSNPN and CDR2 is SVGIG (reference sequence). The CDR3 here is CAWRKPMGTGTGNEQFF. CDR3 DNA: TGTGCCTGGAGGAAACCGATGGGGACAGGGACCGGCAATGAGCAGTTCTTC.

This clonotype was observed a few times. This chain connects TRBV7-9 to TRBJ2-3; D is ambiguous. Germline CDR1 is SEHNR and CDR2 is FQNEAQ (reference sequence). This CDR3 comprises 14 residues. The ends were cut back, 3 bases at V and 2 bases at J, with 9 bases in the middle. The DNA for the CDR3 is TGTGCCAGCAGCTTGAGCTCTAACACAGATACGCAGTATTTT. Translating it yields CASSLSSNTDTQYF.

The V and J genes are TRBV12-3 or TRBV12-4 and TRBJ2-1, with D perhaps TRBD1 or TRBD2 (5 bases each). The ends were cut back, 1 base at V and 5 bases at J, with 27 bases in the middle. The CDR3 spans 20 residues. CDR3 sequence reads: CASSLGPTELGTQPHNEQFF. The CDR3 DNA follows: TGTGCCAGCAGTTTAGGGCCGACCGAGCTGGGGACCCAGCCGCACAATGAGCAGTTCTTC.

This clonotype was observed a handful of times. The gene calls are TRBV5-6 and TRBJ2-5; 7 bases are a match to TRBD2. The CDR3 is 17 amino acids. The V and J ends lost 6 bases and 5 bases, in that order; junction bases with no gene match: 19. Germline V gives CDR1 SGHDT, CDR2 YYEEEE. CDR3 in amino acids: CASINRMGREGRETQYF. DNA for the CDR3: TGTGCCAGCATCAATCGGATGGGCAGGGAGGGTCGCGAGACCCAGTACTTC.

The gene calls are TRBV5-1 and TRBJ2-3; 7 nucleotides line up with TRBD1. CDR3 length: 16 amino acids. Germline trimming cut 2 bases from V and 0 bases from J; bases unmatched to any gene: 6. The germline V gene encodes CDR1 SGHRS and CDR2 YFSETQ. CDR3 coding DNA: TGCGCCAGCAGCTTAAGGACAGGTTATAGCACAGATACGCAGTATTTT. Its translation is CASSLRTGYSTDTQYF.

The chain has TRBV10-3 and TRBJ2-2, with 8 bases matching TRBD1. With 7 bases clipped from V and 4 bases from J, the junction kept 8 bases outside the gene matches. CDR3 length: 15 amino acids. The germline V gene has CDR1 ENHRY and CDR2 SYGVKD. The DNA of the CDR3 is TGTGCCATCAAAGGACAGGGAACACTCACCGGGGAGCTGTTTTTT. Translating gives CAIKGQGTLTGELFF.